Listed below are T cell receptor beta chains from one sample, sequenced in a study of cytomegalovirus exposure and HLA in healthy donors. Repertoires were generated with immunoSEQ multiplex PCR, while TCRdb's copy carries only in-frame clones and drops some. The data contain about 200,000 clones, more than 65% of them singletons. The sample was PBMCs. The receptors were sampled from a man aged 50-59 years in good health and CMV-seronegative. The CDR3 runs from the conserved cysteine through the conserved F or W. Fields, in order: D gene, clone size, V gene, J gene, CDR3 DNA, CDR3 protein. D genes are given only for firm matches. For some rows the clone size is stated as once, few or many, or as a class when expanded; others skip it.

d_call: NA
clone_size: NA
v_call: TRBV23-1
j_call: TRBJ2-2
cdr3_nt: TGCGCCAGCAGTCACCACTACCACTCGGACAGAACCGGGGAGCTGTTTTTT
cdr3_aa: CASSHHYHSDRTGELFF

d_call: NA
clone_size: NA
v_call: TRBV18
j_call: TRBJ1-2
cdr3_nt: TGTGCCAGCTCACCAGGACGCGGGGCGGCCGGCTACACCTTC
cdr3_aa: CASSPGRGAAGYTF

d_call: TRBD2
clone_size: NA
v_call: TRBV28
j_call: TRBJ2-4
cdr3_nt: TGTGCCAGCAGTTTACTTCTAGCGGGGACGGGACCCAAAAACATTCAGTACTTC
cdr3_aa: CASSLLLAGTGPKNIQYF

d_call: NA
clone_size: NA
v_call: TRBV28
j_call: TRBJ1-1
cdr3_nt: TGTGCCAGCAGGTCCTCCGGGGCGGGGGGCACTGAAGCTTTCTTT
cdr3_aa: CASRSSGAGGTEAFF

d_call: TRBD1
clone_size: NA
v_call: TRBV7-8
j_call: TRBJ1-1
cdr3_nt: TGTGCCAGCAGCTACACACAGGGGGCGAACACTGAAGCTTTCTTT
cdr3_aa: CASSYTQGANTEAFF

d_call: TRBD1
clone_size: NA
v_call: TRBV19
j_call: TRBJ2-5
cdr3_nt: TGTGCCAGTAGTAGAACCGGGACAGGGACAGAGACCCAGTACTTC
cdr3_aa: CASSRTGTGTETQYF

d_call: NA
clone_size: NA
v_call: TRBV7-3
j_call: TRBJ1-1
cdr3_nt: TGTGCCAGCAGCTTAAGGCAGGGGAACGCTGAAGCTTTCTTT
cdr3_aa: CASSLRQGNAEAFF

d_call: NA
clone_size: NA
v_call: TRBV6-5
j_call: TRBJ2-3
cdr3_nt: TGTGCCAGCAGTTACAGCGTCGACACAGATACGCAGTATTTT
cdr3_aa: CASSYSVDTDTQYF

d_call: NA
clone_size: NA
v_call: TRBV27
j_call: TRBJ2-7
cdr3_nt: TGTGCCAGCAGTTTATACGGGGGAAAGGACAACGAGCAGTACTTC
cdr3_aa: CASSLYGGKDNEQYF

d_call: TRBD2
clone_size: NA
v_call: TRBV28
j_call: TRBJ2-6
cdr3_nt: TGTGCCAGCAGTTTAAACCCGGGGGGGTCCCTGGGGGCCAACGTCCTGACTTTC
cdr3_aa: CASSLNPGGSLGANVLTF

d_call: TRBD1
clone_size: NA
v_call: TRBV7-3
j_call: TRBJ1-5
cdr3_nt: TGTGCCAGCTGCGCTAGACAGGGCCATGGGGTTTGCAATCAGCCCCAGCATTTT
cdr3_aa: CASCARQGHGVCNQPQHF

d_call: TRBD2
clone_size: NA
v_call: TRBV27
j_call: TRBJ2-3
cdr3_nt: TGTGCCAGCAGCCCGGGACTAACTCGGAGCACAGATACGCAGTATTTT
cdr3_aa: CASSPGLTRSTDTQYF

d_call: TRBD1
clone_size: NA
v_call: TRBV18
j_call: TRBJ1-4
cdr3_nt: TGTGCCAGCTCAGACGGGACAGGGCTCAGCGAAAAACTGTTTTTT
cdr3_aa: CASSDGTGLSEKLFF

d_call: TRBD1
clone_size: NA
v_call: TRBV5-1
j_call: TRBJ2-7
cdr3_nt: TGCGCCAGCAGCTGGGGGACAGGGGCAAACTACGAGCAGTACTTC
cdr3_aa: CASSWGTGANYEQYF

d_call: TRBD2
clone_size: NA
v_call: TRBV5-1
j_call: TRBJ2-1
cdr3_nt: TGCGCCAGCAGCTGGACTAGCGGAGGCTCCTACAATGAGCAGTTCTTC
cdr3_aa: CASSWTSGGSYNEQFF

d_call: NA
clone_size: few
v_call: TRBV6-1
j_call: TRBJ1-1
cdr3_nt: TGTGCCAGCGGGGGGTCGTGGGATTGGACTGAAGCTTTCTTT
cdr3_aa: CASGGSWDWTEAFF

d_call: TRBD1
clone_size: NA
v_call: TRBV28
j_call: TRBJ2-4
cdr3_nt: TGTGCCAGCAGTTTATCGACACTTATTACGGGACAGGGGACACTAGCCAAAAACATTCAGTACTTC
cdr3_aa: CASSLSTLITGQGTLAKNIQYF

d_call: TRBD2
clone_size: NA
v_call: TRBV28
j_call: TRBJ2-3
cdr3_nt: TGTGCCAGCAGTCACCCTAGCGGGGCAGGCACAGATACGCAGTATTTT
cdr3_aa: CASSHPSGAGTDTQYF

d_call: NA
clone_size: NA
v_call: TRBV27
j_call: TRBJ1-4
cdr3_nt: TGTGCCAGCAGACTTACAGGGTCGACTAATGAAAAACTGTTTTTT
cdr3_aa: CASRLTGSTNEKLFF

d_call: TRBD2
clone_size: once
v_call: TRBV29-1
j_call: TRBJ2-7
cdr3_nt: TGCAGCGTTGAGGCTTCAACTAGCGGCTTCTACGAGCAGTACTTC
cdr3_aa: CSVEASTSGFYEQYF

d_call: TRBD1
clone_size: once
v_call: TRBV5-6
j_call: TRBJ2-1
cdr3_nt: TGTGCCAGCAGCTTGCAAGGACAGGGGTCCAATGAGCAGTTCTTC
cdr3_aa: CASSLQGQGSNEQFF